This T cell receptor beta chain was sequenced for a study of tissue T cells after allogeneic stem cell transplantation. This clone was counted only a few times. Its antigen is not known. Sequencing of TCRbeta CDR3 at survey depth gave sequences and template counts. The table came from immunoSEQ multiplex PCR; TCRdb's copy has only in-frame clones and leaves some out. The sample holds roughly 6,700 clones, approximately 70% seen once. Comparators without hematopoietic cell transplant had other cancers, at least five gastrointestinal samples, and no known gastrointestinal disease. Overall study findings and caveats: Tissue-detected TCR repertoire was only partly captured by blood and spleen T cells. Some tissue clones might be persisting host cells; their alloreactivity or antigen specificity was not determined.

The clonotype originates from a woman aged 18-55 years with breast cancer. Specimen: tissue from the stomach, collected at autopsy.

The DNA of the CDR3 is TGTGCCAGCAGCTTACCCCGCCTTACCGGGACAGGCCGATACTATGGCTACACCTTC. It yields the protein CASSLPRLTGTGRYYGYTF. The rearrangement joins TRBV7-8 to TRBJ1-2; 8 bases match TRBD1. Trimming took 2 bases from V and 3 from J; bases not matched to a gene: 17. There are 19 residues in the CDR3. Germline CDR1 reads SGHVS; CDR2 reads FQNEAQ.